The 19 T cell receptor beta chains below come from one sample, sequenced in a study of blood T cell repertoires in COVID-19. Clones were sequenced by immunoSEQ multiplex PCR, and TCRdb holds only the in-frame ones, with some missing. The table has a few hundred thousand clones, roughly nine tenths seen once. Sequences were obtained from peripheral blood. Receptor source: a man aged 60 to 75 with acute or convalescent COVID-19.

The CDR3 protein is CASSFRTGEGSPLHF. The CDR3, as DNA: TGTGCCAGCAGCTTCAGGACAGGGGAGGGTTCACCCCTCCACTTT. The rearrangement uses TRBV7-2 and TRBJ1-6; TRBD1 aligns across 9 bases. The CDR3 has 15 residues. CDR1 is SGHTA and CDR2 is FQGNSA in the germline V gene. With 3 bases clipped from V and 9 bases from J, the junction kept 6 bases outside the gene matches. Looking up the rest from reference TRBV7-2 and TRBJ1-6 gives the full variable domain: GAGVSQSPSNKVTEKGKDVELRCDPISGHTALYWYRQSLGQGLEFLIYFQGNSAPDKSGLPSDRFSAERTGGSVSTLTIQRTQQEDSAVYLCASSFRTGEGSPLHFGNGTRLTVT.

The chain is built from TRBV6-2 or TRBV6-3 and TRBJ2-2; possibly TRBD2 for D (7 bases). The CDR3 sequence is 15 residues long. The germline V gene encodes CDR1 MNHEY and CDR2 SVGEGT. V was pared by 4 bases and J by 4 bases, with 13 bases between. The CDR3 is CASSWGGAGTGELFF. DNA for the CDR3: TGTGCCAGCAGTTGGGGGGGCGCGGGCACCGGGGAGCTGTTTTTT.

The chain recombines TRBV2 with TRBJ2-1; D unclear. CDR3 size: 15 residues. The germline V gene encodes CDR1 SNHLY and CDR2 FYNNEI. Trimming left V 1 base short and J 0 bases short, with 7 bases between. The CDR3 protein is CASSEELTSYNEQFF. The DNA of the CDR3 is TGTGCCAGCAGTGAAGAGCTTACCTCCTACAATGAGCAGTTCTTC.

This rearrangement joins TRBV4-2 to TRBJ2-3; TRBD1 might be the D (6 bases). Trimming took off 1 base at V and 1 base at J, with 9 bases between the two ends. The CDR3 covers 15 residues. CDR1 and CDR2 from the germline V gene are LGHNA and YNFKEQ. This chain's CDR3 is CASSQGKGGTDTQYF. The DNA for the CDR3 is TGTGCCAGCAGCCAAGGCAAGGGGGGCACAGATACGCAGTATTTT.

CDR3: CASSPAVQGDYGYTF. CDR3 nucleotides: TGTGCCAGCAGCCCGGCGGTGCAGGGGGACTATGGCTACACCTTC. The chain has TRBV5-4 and TRBJ1-2; TRBD1 aligns across 7 bases. J lost 3 bases, V lost 4 bases, and 9 bases had no gene match. CDR1 is SGHNT, CDR2 YYREEE, per germline (reference sequence). The CDR3 runs to 15 residues.

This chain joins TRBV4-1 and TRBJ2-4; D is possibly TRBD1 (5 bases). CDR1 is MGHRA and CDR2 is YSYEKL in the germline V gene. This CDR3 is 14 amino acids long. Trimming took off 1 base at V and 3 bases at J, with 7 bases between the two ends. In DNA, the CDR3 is TGCGCCAGCAGCCAAGTCCAGGGCAAAAACATTCAGTACTTC. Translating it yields CASSQVQGKNIQYF.

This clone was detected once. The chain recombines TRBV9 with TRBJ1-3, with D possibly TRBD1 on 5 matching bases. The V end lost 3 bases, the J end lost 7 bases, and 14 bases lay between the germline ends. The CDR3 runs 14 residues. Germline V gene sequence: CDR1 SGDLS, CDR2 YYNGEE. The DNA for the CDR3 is TGTGCCAGCAGCGCCCGGCAGGGAGGTAACACCATATATTTT. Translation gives CASSARQGGNTIYF.

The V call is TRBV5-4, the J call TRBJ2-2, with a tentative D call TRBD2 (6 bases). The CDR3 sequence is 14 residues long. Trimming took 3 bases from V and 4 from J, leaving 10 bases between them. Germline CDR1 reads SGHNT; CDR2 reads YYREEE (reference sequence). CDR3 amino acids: CASSWDSPTGELFF. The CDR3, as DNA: TGTGCCAGCAGCTGGGACTCTCCCACCGGGGAGCTGTTTTTT.

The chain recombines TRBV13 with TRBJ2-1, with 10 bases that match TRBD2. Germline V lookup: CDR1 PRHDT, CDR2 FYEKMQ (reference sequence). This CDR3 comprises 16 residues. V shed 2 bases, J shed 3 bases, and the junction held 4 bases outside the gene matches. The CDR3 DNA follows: TGTGCCAGCAGCTTACCTAGCGGGAGTGTCTACAATGAGCAGTTCTTC. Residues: CASSLPSGSVYNEQFF.

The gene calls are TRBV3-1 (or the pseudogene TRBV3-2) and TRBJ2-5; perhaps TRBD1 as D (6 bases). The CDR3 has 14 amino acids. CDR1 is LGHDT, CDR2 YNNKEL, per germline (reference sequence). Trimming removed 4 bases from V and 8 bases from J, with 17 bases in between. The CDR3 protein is CASSPWTATGTQYF. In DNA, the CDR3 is TGTGCCAGCAGCCCCTGGACAGCTACGGGTACCCAGTACTTC.

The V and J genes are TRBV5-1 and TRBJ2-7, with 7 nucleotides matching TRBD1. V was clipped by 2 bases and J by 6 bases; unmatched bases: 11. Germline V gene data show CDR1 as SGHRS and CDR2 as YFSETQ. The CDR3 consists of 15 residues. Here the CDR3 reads CASSFRDSRQSEQYF. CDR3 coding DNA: TGCGCCAGCAGCTTCCGGGACAGCAGACAATCCGAGCAGTACTTC.

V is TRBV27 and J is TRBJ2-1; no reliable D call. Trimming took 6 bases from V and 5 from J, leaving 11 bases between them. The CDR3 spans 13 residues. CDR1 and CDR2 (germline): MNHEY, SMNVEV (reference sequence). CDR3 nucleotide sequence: TGTGCCAGCAGCCATCAGAGGAACAATGAGCAGTTCTTC. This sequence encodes CASSHQRNNEQFF.

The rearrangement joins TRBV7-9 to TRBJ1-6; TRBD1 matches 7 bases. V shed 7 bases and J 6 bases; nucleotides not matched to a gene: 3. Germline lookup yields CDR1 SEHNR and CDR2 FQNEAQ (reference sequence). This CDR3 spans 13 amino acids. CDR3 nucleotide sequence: TGTGCCAGCAAACAGGGGCTTAATTCACCCCTCCACTTT. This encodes CASKQGLNSPLHF.

The CDR3 protein is CASSVGPSTNEQFF. For the CDR3, the DNA is TGTGCCAGCAGCGTAGGTCCTAGCACGAATGAGCAGTTCTTC. The chain recombines TRBV9 with TRBJ2-1; tentative D call: TRBD2 (5 bases). This CDR3 is built from 14 residues. V lost 0 bases and J lost 7, with 11 bases in between. The V gene's germline CDR1 is SGDLS and CDR2 YYNGEE.

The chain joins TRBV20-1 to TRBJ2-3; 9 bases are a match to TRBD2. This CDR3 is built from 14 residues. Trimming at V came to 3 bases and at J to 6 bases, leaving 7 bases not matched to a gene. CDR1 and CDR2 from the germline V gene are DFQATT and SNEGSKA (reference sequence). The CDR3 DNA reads TGCAGTGCTAGTCAGCGGGAGGCCTCCGATACGCAGTATTTT. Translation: CSASQREASDTQYF.

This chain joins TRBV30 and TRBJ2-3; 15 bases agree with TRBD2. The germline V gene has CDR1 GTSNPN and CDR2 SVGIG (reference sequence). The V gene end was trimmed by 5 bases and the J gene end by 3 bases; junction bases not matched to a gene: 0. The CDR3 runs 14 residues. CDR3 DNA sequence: TGTGCCTGGGGACTAGCGGGAGGGACAGATACGCAGTATTTT. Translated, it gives CAWGLAGGTDTQYF.

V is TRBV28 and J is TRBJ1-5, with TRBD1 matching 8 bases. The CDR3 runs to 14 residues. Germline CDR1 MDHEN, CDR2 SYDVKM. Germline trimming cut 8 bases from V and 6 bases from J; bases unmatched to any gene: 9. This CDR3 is CASGLDRVAQPQHF. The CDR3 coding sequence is TGTGCCAGCGGCTTGGACAGGGTAGCTCAGCCCCAGCATTTT. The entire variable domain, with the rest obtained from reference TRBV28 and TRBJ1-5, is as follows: DVKVTQSSRYLVKRTGEKVFLECVQDMDHENMFWYRQDPGLGLRLIYFSYDVKMKEKGDIPEGYSVSREKKERFSLILESASTNQTSMYLCASGLDRVAQPQHFGDGTRLSIL.

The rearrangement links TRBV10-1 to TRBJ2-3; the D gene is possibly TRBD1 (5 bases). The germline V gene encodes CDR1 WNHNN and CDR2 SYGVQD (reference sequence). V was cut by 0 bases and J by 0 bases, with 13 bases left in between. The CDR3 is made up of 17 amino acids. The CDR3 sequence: CASSESCGRASTDTQYF. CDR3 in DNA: TGCGCCAGCAGTGAGTCGTGTGGCAGGGCTAGCACAGATACGCAGTATTTT.

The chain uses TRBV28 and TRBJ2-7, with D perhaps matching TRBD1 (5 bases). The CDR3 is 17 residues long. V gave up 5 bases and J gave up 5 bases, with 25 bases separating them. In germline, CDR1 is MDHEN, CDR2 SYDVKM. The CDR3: CASSVSDGAVGVNEQYF. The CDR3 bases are TGTGCCAGCAGTGTCTCCGATGGGGCAGTAGGTGTCAACGAGCAGTACTTC.